The 16 T cell receptor beta chains listed next were all sequenced from one sample in a study of OX40 agonist ivuxolimab in advanced cancers. Libraries were prepared by immunoSEQ multiplex PCR; TCRdb keeps only in-frame clonotypes and omits some of them. The sample records approximately 100,000 clones, approximately 90% being singletons. The specimen was CD4+ or CD8+ T cells sorted from blood, collected in a trial of the OX40 agonist ivuxolimab. The receptors were gathered from an adult with an advanced solid tumor such as melanoma, head and neck, liver or kidney cancer.

The chain combines TRBV27 with TRBJ2-5; 12 bases match TRBD2. Germline assignment: CDR1 MNHEY and CDR2 SMNVEV (reference sequence). The CDR3 extends over 15 amino acids. After removal of 5 bases from V and 5 bases from J, the junction contained 6 bases not matched to a gene. The CDR3 sequence is CASSILAGGQETQYF. The CDR3 nucleotides are TGTGCCAGCAGTATTCTAGCGGGGGGGCAGGAGACCCAGTACTTC.

V gene TRBV5-1 combines with J gene TRBJ2-3; no definite D call. Germline V lookup: CDR1 SGHRS, CDR2 YFSETQ. The CDR3 runs 13 residues. V lost 4 bases to trimming and J lost 2 bases, with 8 bases between them. CDR3 bases: TGCGCCAGCAGCCGCATTGACACAGATACGCAGTATTTT. It translates to CASSRIDTDTQYF.

This clone was counted a single time. This sequence joins TRBV7-2 and TRBJ1-1; TRBD1 matches at 9 bases. J was trimmed by 9 bases and V by 5 bases; bases with no gene match: 7. This CDR3 is built from 13 residues. The V gene's germline CDR1 is SGHTA and CDR2 FQGNSA. The CDR3 loop is CASSPQGQGKAFF. The CDR3 nucleotides are TGTGCCAGCAGCCCCCAGGGACAGGGCAAAGCTTTCTTT.

The V call is TRBV28, the J call TRBJ1-2; possible D gene TRBD1, 5 bases. The CDR3 has 12 residues. Trimming took 8 bases from V and 6 from J, leaving 13 bases between them. The germline V gene encodes CDR1 MDHEN and CDR2 SYDVKM. CDR3 sequence reads: CASEGTSDGYTF. As DNA, the CDR3 is TGTGCCAGCGAAGGGACTTCTGATGGCTACACCTTC.

As concerns this clone: Other DNA sequences in the same sample also yield this CDR3. The rearrangement joins TRBV9 to TRBJ2-5, with a weak D call TRBD2 (6 bases). The germline V and J ends were trimmed by 7 bases and 2 bases, with 12 bases remaining between them. This CDR3 has 13 residues. The germline V gene has CDR1 SGDLS and CDR2 YYNGEE. CDR3 DNA sequence: TGTGCCAGCTCCGGGGGTTTACAAGAGACCCAGTACTTC. It encodes CASSGGLQETQYF.

This chain joins TRBV14 and TRBJ1-5, with D possibly TRBD1 on 5 matching bases. The V and J ends lost 0 bases and 7 bases respectively, with 7 bases between them. The CDR3 sequence is 13 residues long. The germline V gene has CDR1 SGHDN and CDR2 FVKESK. Here the CDR3 DNA reads TGTGCCAGCAGCCAAGATAACAGGCAGCCCCAGCATTTT. Encoded protein: CASSQDNRQPQHF.

This clone was recorded only once. The chain uses TRBV30 and TRBJ1-2, with a possible D match to TRBD1 (5 bases). This CDR3 region has 14 residues. The V gene lost 0 bases and the J gene lost 6 bases, with 14 bases spanning the gap. Germline values: CDR1 GTSNPN, CDR2 SVGIG (reference sequence). The CDR3 loop is CAWSVLSGQHGYTF. In DNA, the CDR3 is TGTGCCTGGAGTGTATTGTCAGGGCAACATGGCTACACCTTC.

This rearrangement joins TRBV7-7 to TRBJ2-3; D not resolved. V lost 3 bases to trimming and J lost 4 bases, with 11 bases between them. In germline, CDR1 is SSHAT, CDR2 FNYEAQ (reference sequence). CDR3 length: 14 amino acids. CDR3 sequence reads: CASSLSEIADTQYF. In DNA, the CDR3 is TGTGCCAGCAGCTTGAGCGAGATCGCAGATACGCAGTATTTT.

The genes are TRBV11-3 and TRBJ2-3, with D uncertain. Germline loops: CDR1 SGHNT, CDR2 YENEEA. CDR3 length equals 14 residues. Trimming stripped 5 bases from V and 3 bases from J, with 12 bases between. CDR3 residues: CASSERTGTDTQYF. CDR3 DNA: TGTGCCAGCAGCGAACGGACGGGTACAGATACGCAGTATTTT.

CDR3 in amino acids: CASTTGQTKNIQYF. The CDR3 nucleotides read TGTGCCAGTACTACGGGACAAACAAAAAACATTCAGTACTTC. The V and J genes are TRBV19 and TRBJ2-4, with a weak D call TRBD1 (6 bases). Germline values: CDR1 LNHDA, CDR2 SQIVND (reference sequence). This CDR3 is built from 14 residues. V lost 7 bases and J lost 4, with 14 bases in between.

This clone was observed a single time. This chain links TRBV5-1 with TRBJ1-1; no clear D gene. CDR3 length: 14 residues. The germline V and J ends were trimmed by 0 bases and 0 bases, with 6 bases remaining between them. CDR1 and CDR2 from the germline V gene are SGHRS and YFSETQ. CDR3 sequence: CASSLVSVNTEAFF. The CDR3 coding sequence is TGCGCCAGCAGCTTGGTTTCGGTGAACACTGAAGCTTTCTTT.

The gene calls are TRBV7-9 and TRBJ2-3; D is unclear. Germline lookup yields CDR1 SEHNR and CDR2 FQNEAQ (reference sequence). Trimming shortened V by 1 base and J by 2 bases, and 7 bases separated the two germline ends. The CDR3 runs to 14 residues. The DNA for the CDR3 is TGTGCCAGCAGCTTAGTGTCCGCCACAGATACGCAGTATTTT. This sequence encodes CASSLVSATDTQYF.

The rearrangement joins TRBV11-2 to TRBJ1-2; D remains unclear. Trimming pared 1 base from V and 1 base from J, leaving 7 bases between. This CDR3 is built from 14 residues. Germline values: CDR1 SGHAT, CDR2 FQNNGV. The CDR3 nucleotides are TGTGCCAGCAGCTTAGCGTACTTTAACTATGGCTACACCTTC. Translated, it gives CASSLAYFNYGYTF.

The chain combines TRBV19 with TRBJ2-4; TRBD2 agrees at 9 bases. Germline-derived CDR1 and CDR2 are LNHDA and SQIVND (reference sequence). Unmatched junction bases numbered 3, after V lost 3 bases and J lost 0 bases. The CDR3 length is 16 residues. CDR3 DNA sequence: TGTGCCAGTAGTATCTTAGCGGGGGTAGCCAAAAACATTCAGTACTTC. Protein product: CASSILAGVAKNIQYF. Variable domain in full (rest from reference TRBV19 and TRBJ2-4): DGGITQSPKYLFRKEGQNVTLSCEQNLNHDAMYWYRQDPGQGLRLIYYSQIVNDFQKGDIAEGYSVSREKKESFPLTVTSAQKNPTAFYLCASSILAGVAKNIQYFGAGTRLSVL.

The chain joins TRBV30 to TRBJ2-1, with D unclear. The ends were cut back, 4 bases at V and 6 bases at J, with 7 bases in the middle. CDR1 is GTSNPN, CDR2 SVGIG, per germline (reference sequence). The CDR3 has 11 amino acids. The CDR3 loop reads CAWNGLNEQFF. The DNA for the CDR3 is TGTGCCTGGAACGGTCTCAATGAGCAGTTCTTC.

The table lists this clone with a count of one. The chain has TRBV27 and TRBJ2-5, with TRBD1 matching 9 bases. The V gene end was trimmed by 6 bases and the J gene end by 7 bases; junction bases not matched to a gene: 6. Germline V gene sequence: CDR1 MNHEY, CDR2 SMNVEV (reference sequence). The CDR3 extends over 13 amino acids. The CDR3 reads CASRTQGALTQYF. For the CDR3, the DNA is TGTGCCAGCAGGACACAGGGGGCGTTGACCCAGTACTTC.